A selection of T cell receptor beta chains follows, all from one sample in a study of blood T cell repertoires in COVID-19. Assay: immunoSEQ multiplex PCR; the TCRdb copy retains only in-frame clones and omits some. Counted here are 200,000 to 250,000 clones, around 83% occurring once; the ten biggest clones make up around 0.96%. Sequencing was performed on peripheral blood. Every receptor here comes from a man aged 35 to 55 with acute or convalescent COVID-19. Each CDR3 is given with its conserved first and last residue. The D gene is left open where the match is weak. The listing skips clone size in some rows; elsewhere it reads once, few, many or a size class.

>TRBV7-2|TRBD1|.|TRBJ2-7
TGTGCCAGCAGCTCGAGGTCCAGGGGGGAGCAGTACTTC
CASSSRSRGEQYF
>TRBV2|.|.|TRBJ2-7
TGTGCCAGCAGTGGGCAGGGAAGGTACGAGCAGTACTTC
CASSGQGRYEQYF
>TRBV6-2/TRBV6-3|TRBD2|.|TRBJ2-5
TGTGCCAGCAGCCCGAGGACTAGCGGGGGTCAAGAGACCCAGTACTTC
CASSPRTSGGQETQYF
>TRBV6-4|TRBD2|.|TRBJ2-3
TGTGCCAGCAGTGACACAGCGGGGAGCACAGATACGCAGTATTTT
CASSDTAGSTDTQYF
>TRBV19|.|.|TRBJ1-1
TGTGCCAGTAGTACCTCGGCCGCGGGCACTGAAGCTTTCTTT
CASSTSAAGTEAFF
>TRBV6-5|TRBD2|.|TRBJ2-5
TGTGCCAGCGGAAATAGCGGGGGCGAGACCCAGTACTTC
CASGNSGGETQYF
>TRBV30|.|.|TRBJ1-5
TGTGCCTGGAGTGTACGGGGGGCGCTTGGGCAGCCCCAGCATTTT
CAWSVRGALGQPQHF
>TRBV12-3/TRBV12-4|.|.|TRBJ1-6
TGTGCCAGCAGTCGGCAGGGGAATTCACCCCTCCACTTT
CASSRQGNSPLHF
>TRBV6-5|.|few|TRBJ1-1
TGTGCCAGCAGTTCCCCCGGACAGACTGAAGCTTTCTTT
CASSSPGQTEAFF
>TRBV6-5|TRBD1|.|TRBJ1-1
TGTGCCAGCAGTTATAAACAGGGGTCCACTGAAGCTTTCTTT
CASSYKQGSTEAFF
>TRBV6-5|TRBD1|few|TRBJ1-2
TGTGCCAGCACAACAGGGGTTGGCTACACCTTC
CASTTGVGYTF
>TRBV6-5|TRBD1|few|TRBJ1-4
TGTGCCAGTAGGACAGGGCGGGGCCGGGAAAAACTGTTTTTT
CASRTGRGREKLFF
>TRBV7-2|TRBD1|.|TRBJ1-2
TGTGCCAGCAGCGCGGGACAGGCCTACACCTTC
CASSAGQAYTF
>TRBV27|TRBD2|.|TRBJ2-2
TGTGCCAGCAGTAACATGGGACTAGCGGGGAACACCGGGGAGCTGTTTTTT
CASSNMGLAGNTGELFF